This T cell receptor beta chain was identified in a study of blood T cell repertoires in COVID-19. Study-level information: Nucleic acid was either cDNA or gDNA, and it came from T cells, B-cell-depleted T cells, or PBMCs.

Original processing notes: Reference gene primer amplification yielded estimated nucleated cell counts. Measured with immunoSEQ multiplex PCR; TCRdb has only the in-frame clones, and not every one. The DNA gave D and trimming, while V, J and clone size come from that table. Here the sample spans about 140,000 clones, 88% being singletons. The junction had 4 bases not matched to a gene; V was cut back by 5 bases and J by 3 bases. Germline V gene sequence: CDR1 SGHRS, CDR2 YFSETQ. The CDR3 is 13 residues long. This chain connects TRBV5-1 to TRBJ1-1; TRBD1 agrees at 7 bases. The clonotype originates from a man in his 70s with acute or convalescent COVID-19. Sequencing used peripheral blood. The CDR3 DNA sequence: TGCGCCAGCAGGGTAACAGGGGACACTGAAGCTTTCTTT. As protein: CASRVTGDTEAFF.